The 15 T cell receptor beta chains given below trace back to one sample, sequenced in a study of technical replicates of blood from a few donors. Here immunoSEQ multiplex PCR was the method, and the copy in TCRdb shows in-frame clones only, minus some. The sample consists of roughly 90,000 clones, about 94% of them appearing once. Sequencing used T cells isolated from PBMCs. These receptor sequences come from a human donor in good health.

This clone was found once. This sequence joins TRBV7-2 and TRBJ1-3; no firm D call. Trimming took 0 bases from V and 3 from J, leaving 21 bases between them. The CDR3 loop spans 19 amino acids. The germline CDR1 and CDR2 sequences are SGHTA and FQGNSA. DNA of the CDR3: TGTGCCAGCAGCTTAGCGCCTTTGTCACCCGGAGCCTATGGAAACACCATATATTTT. Amino acids: CASSLAPLSPGAYGNTIYF.

This chain links TRBV14 with TRBJ1-4; 11 bases align to TRBD1. V dropped 3 bases and J dropped 7; count of bases not matched to a gene: 4. The germline gives CDR1 SGHDN, CDR2 FVKESK. The CDR3 is 15 amino acids. CDR3 nucleotides: TGTGCCAGCAGCCAGGCGGGACAGGGGGTTGAAAAACTGTTTTTT. Its protein product is CASSQAGQGVEKLFF. Variable domain in full (rest from reference TRBV14 and TRBJ1-4): EAGVTQFPSHSVIEKGQTVTLRCDPISGHDNLYWYRRVMGKEIKFLLHFVKESKQDESGMPNNRFLAERTGGTYSTLKVQPAELEDSGVYFCASSQAGQGVEKLFFGSGTQLSVL.

This CDR3 is CASTKPPLADSSYEQYF. The DNA of the CDR3 is TGTGCCAGCACCAAACCACCACTAGCGGACAGCTCCTACGAGCAGTACTTC. The chain uses TRBV2 and TRBJ2-7; 8 positions agree with TRBD2. Trimming removed 7 bases from V and 0 bases from J; junction bases left unmatched: 14. Germline V gene lookup returns CDR1 SNHLY and CDR2 FYNNEI. The CDR3 sequence is 17 residues long.

V gene TRBV5-1 combines with J gene TRBJ2-3; D gene uncertain. V dropped 4 bases and J dropped 2 bases, with 11 bases sitting between them. The germline V gene has CDR1 SGHRS and CDR2 YFSETQ. This CDR3 has 14 residues. In DNA form, the CDR3 reads TGCGCCAGCAGCCCCCTACTTCACACAGATACGCAGTATTTT. It encodes CASSPLLHTDTQYF.

The V gene is TRBV28, the J gene TRBJ2-7, with D perhaps TRBD2 (7 bases). The CDR3 totals 14 residues. V lost 4 bases and J 3 bases, leaving 13 bases between the germline ends. Germline values: CDR1 MDHEN, CDR2 SYDVKM. CDR3: CASSSTGGGYEQYF. CDR3 in DNA: TGTGCCAGCAGTTCAACGGGGGGCGGCTACGAGCAGTACTTC.

The chain employs TRBV14 and TRBJ2-7, with a possible D match to TRBD2 (6 bases). The V gene lost 0 bases and the J gene lost 4 bases, with 16 bases spanning the gap. CDR1 is SGHDN and CDR2 is FVKESK in the germline V gene. The CDR3 has 16 residues. The CDR3: CASSQDWSSATYEQYF. Here the CDR3 DNA reads TGTGCCAGCAGCCAAGATTGGTCTAGCGCCACGTACGAGCAGTACTTC.

This clone was detected only once. This sequence joins TRBV7-9 and TRBJ2-2; possible D gene TRBD1, 6 bases. Trimming took off 3 bases at V and 6 bases at J, with 14 bases between the two ends. Germline-derived CDR1 and CDR2 are SEHNR and FQNEAQ (reference sequence). The CDR3 contains 15 residues. The CDR3 coding sequence is TGTGCCAGCAGCTTTACAGGGATTAGATCCGGGGAGCTGTTTTTT. As protein: CASSFTGIRSGELFF.

The chain recombines TRBV30 with TRBJ1-6; unclear D gene. Deletions cut 4 bases from V and 14 bases from J, with 18 bases between. From germline, CDR1 is GTSNPN and CDR2 SVGIG (reference sequence). CDR3 length equals 13 residues. The CDR3 DNA sequence: TGTGCCTGGACAACTGGGAGCTATCGGGCCCTCCACTTT. It encodes CAWTTGSYRALHF.

The chain employs TRBV11-2 and TRBJ2-2; 7 bases match TRBD2. Germline V gene data show CDR1 as SGHAT and CDR2 as FQNNGV. J lost 1 base, V lost 0 bases, and 5 bases had no gene match. The CDR3 is 17 residues long. DNA of the CDR3: TGTGCCAGCAGCTTAGATCTGGAGCGGGAGAACACCGGGGAGCTGTTTTTT. Protein product: CASSLDLERENTGELFF.

This clone was recorded only once. The chain couples TRBV7-9 to TRBJ2-7, with 10 bases that match TRBD1. The CDR3 runs to 15 residues. Germline assignment: CDR1 SEHNR and CDR2 FQNEAQ (reference sequence). J lost 5 bases, V lost 5 bases, and 9 bases had no gene match. As DNA, the CDR3 is TGTGCCAGCAGCCACACTGACAGGGGGCTGGACGAGCAGTACTTC. It is translated as CASSHTDRGLDEQYF.

V is TRBV6-5 and J is TRBJ1-5; D not resolved. The CDR3 is 15 amino acids. Trimming took off 0 bases at V and 0 bases at J, with 6 bases between the two ends. Germline V lookup: CDR1 MNHEY, CDR2 SVGAGI. The CDR3 loop reads CASSYSGSSNQPQHF. For the CDR3, the DNA is TGTGCCAGCAGTTACTCCGGGAGTAGCAATCAGCCCCAGCATTTT.

V usage is TRBV9 and J usage is TRBJ2-3, with 14 bases identical to TRBD2. The CDR3 consists of 17 residues. In germline, CDR1 is SGDLS, CDR2 YYNGEE. V gave up 4 bases and J gave up 0 bases; unmatched junction bases: 4. The CDR3 here is CASSPTSGGASTDTQYF. As DNA, the CDR3 is TGTGCCAGCAGCCCGACTAGCGGGGGGGCTAGCACAGATACGCAGTATTTT.

The chain combines TRBV5-1 with TRBJ2-5; 12 bases fit TRBD1. V shed 3 bases and J 5 bases; nucleotides not matched to a gene: 8. The CDR3 has 16 amino acids. Germline V gene lookup returns CDR1 SGHRS and CDR2 YFSETQ. The CDR3 DNA is TGCGCCAGCAGCTACTCCGGGACAGGGGGCTTGGAGACCCAGTACTTC. Translated: CASSYSGTGGLETQYF.

The chain joins TRBV6-5 to TRBJ1-3, with 7 positions matching TRBD1. J was trimmed by 7 bases and V by 0 bases; bases with no gene match: 6. Germline V CDR1 and CDR2: MNHEY, SVGAGI. The CDR3 is made up of 15 amino acids. In DNA, the CDR3 is TGTGCCAGCAGTTACTCGGTTAAGGGGGCGAACACCATATATTTT. Encoded protein: CASSYSVKGANTIYF.

The chain has TRBV6-5 and TRBJ2-7; D gene ambiguous. Germline V CDR1 and CDR2: MNHEY, SVGAGI. The CDR3 totals 15 residues. Trimming removed 0 bases from V and 1 base from J, with 10 bases in between. Written as DNA, the CDR3 is TGTGCCAGCAGTTACTCGTCTGGCAGGTCCTACGAGCAGTACTTC. Residues: CASSYSSGRSYEQYF.